A selection of T cell receptor beta chains follows, all from one sample in a study of blood T cell repertoires in COVID-19. Sequenced by immunoSEQ multiplex PCR; TCRdb stores in-frame clones only, minus some. This table has 65,000 to 90,000 clones, about 88% appearing once. The sample comprised peripheral blood. All receptors come from a human donor in a cohort sampled during active COVID-19. CDR3s include the opening cysteine and the closing phenylalanine or tryptophan. Fields, in order: clone size, J gene, V gene, D gene, CDR3 protein, CDR3 DNA. The D gene is left open where the match is weak. Only part of the rows carry a size: once, few, many, or a class if the clone is expanded.

>.|TRBJ1-2|TRBV7-2|.
CASSTRRGANYGYTF
TGTGCCAGCAGCACAAGACGGGGGGCCAACTATGGCTACACCTTC
>few|TRBJ2-2|TRBV11-3|.
CASSSSLRGELFF
TGTGCCAGCAGCTCAAGTTTGCGCGGGGAGCTGTTTTTT
>.|TRBJ2-5|TRBV24-1|.
CATGGGETQYF
TGTGCCACCGGGGGCGGTGAGACCCAGTACTTC
>.|TRBJ2-2|TRBV18|TRBD2
CASSTTGLGLAIANTGELFF
TGTGCCAGCTCAACTACAGGGCTCGGACTAGCGATTGCGAACACCGGGGAGCTGTTTTTT
>.|TRBJ2-2|TRBV5-4|TRBD2
CASSLGASGGTNTGELFF
TGTGCCAGCAGCTTGGGGGCTAGCGGGGGGACGAACACCGGGGAGCTGTTTTTT
>.|TRBJ1-6|TRBV6-6|TRBD1
CASGGQAPYNSPLHF
TGTGCCAGCGGAGGACAGGCACCCTATAATTCACCCCTCCACTTT
>.|TRBJ1-4|TRBV5-1|.
CASTASGEKSEKLFF
TGCGCCAGCACCGCCTCAGGGGAGAAAAGCGAAAAACTGTTTTTT
>.|TRBJ1-3|TRBV2|.
CASSGTVMGNTIYF
TGTGCCAGCAGTGGGACAGTAATGGGAAACACCATATATTTT
>.|TRBJ2-1|TRBV7-2|TRBD1
CASSPPGQGRNEQFF
TGTGCCAGCAGCCCCCCGGGACAGGGCAGGAATGAGCAGTTCTTC
>.|TRBJ2-3|TRBV13|TRBD2
CASSLNAGGSTDTQYF
TGTGCCAGCAGCCTTAACGCGGGGGGCTCCACAGATACGCAGTATTTT
>.|TRBJ1-3|TRBV6-5|.
CASRSHQLYGNTIYF
TGTGCCAGCAGATCCCATCAGTTGTATGGAAACACCATATATTTT
>.|TRBJ2-1|TRBV2|TRBD2
CASSQGLAGFYNEQFF
TGTGCCAGCAGTCAGGGTCTAGCGGGGTTCTACAATGAGCAGTTCTTC
>.|TRBJ1-3|TRBV19|.
CASSTAGTNSGNTIYF
TGTGCCAGTAGTACCGCCGGGACAAACTCTGGAAACACCATATATTTT
>.|TRBJ1-3|TRBV28|.
CASARGGAGNTIYF
TGTGCCAGCGCGAGGGGGGGAGCTGGAAACACCATATATTTT
>.|TRBJ2-7|TRBV30|.
CAWLTSTYEQYF
TGTGCCTGGTTGACAAGCACCTACGAGCAGTACTTC
>once|TRBJ2-2|TRBV19|.
CASSPGIDTGELFF
TGTGCCAGTAGTCCGGGAATTGACACCGGGGAGCTGTTTTTT
>.|TRBJ2-3|TRBV3-1/TRBV3-2|TRBD2
CASSPYSSGRAVDTQYF
TGTGCCAGCAGCCCCTATTCTAGCGGGAGGGCCGTAGATACGCAGTATTTT
>.|TRBJ1-1|TRBV6-5|.
CASSFRRRAFF
TGTGCCAGCAGTTTCCGGAGAAGGGCTTTCTTT
>once|TRBJ1-2|TRBV20-1|.
CSGSWTHGYTF
TGCAGTGGATCTTGGACTCATGGCTACACCTTC
>.|TRBJ1-4|TRBV5-8|.
CASSLVGLKGEKLFF
TGTGCCAGCAGCTTGGTGGGGCTCAAGGGTGAAAAACTGTTTTTT
>.|TRBJ2-3|TRBV4-1|TRBD1
CASSRSQGAFTDTQYF
TGCGCCAGCAGCCGCTCACAGGGGGCCTTCACAGATACGCAGTATTTT
>.|TRBJ2-2|TRBV30|.
CAWGLGAGELFF
TGTGCCTGGGGGCTAGGGGCCGGGGAGCTGTTTTTT
>.|TRBJ2-5|TRBV6-6|.
CASSSDENAGETQYF
TGTGCCAGCAGTTCCGACGAAAACGCGGGGGAGACCCAGTACTTC
>.|TRBJ2-7|TRBV6-5|TRBD2
CASTSSGSSYEQYF
TGTGCCAGCACCTCCAGCGGGAGCTCCTACGAGCAGTACTTC
>.|TRBJ1-5|TRBV7-8|.
CASSLGRSNQPQHF
TGTGCCAGCAGCTTGGGCCGGAGCAATCAGCCCCAGCATTTT
>.|TRBJ2-1|TRBV19|.
CASKLAGTGYNEQFF
TGTGCCAGTAAATTGGCCGGGACTGGCTACAATGAGCAGTTCTTC